What follows are 32 T cell receptor beta chains derived from one specimen sequenced in a study of response to subunit inactivated influenza vaccine. TCRdb analysed the RT-PCR reads with MiXCR anew, one entry per CDR3 protein. The repertoire holds 500,000 to 600,000 distinct CDR3 sequences, with 12% as singletons. Here the sequenced sample was PBMCs from blood, taken on the day of vaccination. Source of these receptors: a man aged 50 or older who received an inactivated influenza vaccine.

This clonotype has a handful of counts. V and J are TRBV7-2 and TRBJ2-2; TRBD2 matches 14 bases. The CDR3 covers 16 residues. The V segment lost 5 bases and the J segment 6 bases; nucleotides outside the gene matches: 5. Looked up from germline, CDR1 is SGHTA and CDR2 is FQGNSA. CDR3 nucleotide sequence: TGTGCCAGCAGCCCGTGGACTAGCGGGGGGTCCGGGGAGCTGTTTTTT. Residues: CASSPWTSGGSGELFF.

This sequence joins TRBV20-1 and TRBJ2-1; no reliable D call. Trimming removed 6 bases from V and 1 base from J, with 13 bases in between. The length of the CDR3 is 14 residues. Germline V gene data show CDR1 as DFQATT and CDR2 as SNEGSKA (reference sequence). The CDR3 DNA is TGCAGTGCCAAAGTCGGGTATTCCTACAATGAGCAGTTCTTC. Translated: CSAKVGYSYNEQFF.

This clonotype was counted at least ten times. The chain has TRBV4-3 and TRBJ2-1; a possible D gene is TRBD2 (6 bases). Trimming removed 2 bases from V and 4 bases from J, with 15 bases in between. The CDR3 is 16 residues long. Germline CDR1 reads LGHNA; CDR2 reads YSLEER. The CDR3 DNA follows: TGCGCCAGCAGCCAATATTCGGGAGTGATATACAATGAGCAGTTCTTC. It codes for CASSQYSGVIYNEQFF.

The gene calls are TRBV20-1 and TRBJ1-2; D is unclear. CDR3 length equals 11 residues. Germline CDR1 is DFQATT and CDR2 is SNEGSKA (reference sequence). The V gene lost 3 bases and the J gene lost 3 bases, with 5 bases spanning the gap. This chain's CDR3 is CSARAHYGYTF. The DNA for the CDR3 is TGCAGTGCTAGGGCCCACTATGGCTACACCTTC.

The CDR3 bases are TGTGCCAGCAGGCCCTCAGGGGACAATGAGCAGTTCTTC. This sequence encodes CASRPSGDNEQFF. The chain is built from TRBV12-3 or TRBV12-4 and TRBJ2-1, with D tentatively TRBD1 (6 bases). V gave up 6 bases and J gave up 5 bases, with 11 bases separating them. The CDR3 consists of 13 residues.

This clonotype has just a few counts. This rearrangement joins TRBV12-3 or TRBV12-4 to TRBJ2-3, with a tentative D call TRBD2 (6 bases). Trimming removed 5 bases from V and 5 bases from J, with 14 bases in between. CDR3 length: 14 amino acids. The CDR3 loop reads CASSPGSSGDTQYF. The CDR3 DNA sequence: TGTGCCAGCAGTCCCGGGAGTAGCGGAGATACGCAGTATTTT.

The chain combines TRBV7-2 with TRBJ2-7; TRBD1 aligns across 8 bases. Germline CDR1 reads SGHTA; CDR2 reads FQGNSA. The J segment lost 2 bases and the V segment lost 2 bases, leaving 8 bases of the junction unmatched. The CDR3 extends over 16 amino acids. In DNA, the CDR3 is TGTGCCAGCAGCTTAAGGTCGGACAGGGTCCCCTACGAGCAGTACTTC. This encodes CASSLRSDRVPYEQYF.

This chain uses TRBV25-1 with TRBJ1-1, with 8 nucleotides matching TRBD1. CDR1 is MGHDK and CDR2 is SYGVNS in the germline V gene. The CDR3 length is 17 residues. V shed 3 bases and J 0 bases; nucleotides not matched to a gene: 9. The CDR3 nucleotides are TGTGCCAGCAGTGAGGGACAGGAGAGTTTTTTGAACACTGAAGCTTTCTTT. As protein: CASSEGQESFLNTEAFF.

Many counts were recorded for this clonotype. This chain uses TRBV10-3 with TRBJ2-3; 16 nucleotides align to TRBD2. Germline assignment: CDR1 ENHRY and CDR2 SYGVKD. The CDR3 runs 17 residues. Trimming cost V 5 bases and J 5 bases; bases outside gene matches: 7. CDR3: CAISRGLAGGPGDTQYF. CDR3 nucleotides: TGTGCCATCAGTAGGGGACTAGCGGGGGGGCCCGGAGATACGCAGTATTTT.

As to this clonotype: This may be a read error: a much more frequent sequence differs by one nucleotide. V gene TRBV4-1 combines with J gene TRBJ1-1, with D possibly TRBD1 on 6 matching bases. V was pared by 4 bases and J by 0 bases, with 18 bases between. CDR1 and CDR2 (germline): MGHRA, YSYEKL. This CDR3 comprises 17 residues. Written as DNA, the CDR3 is TGCGCCAGCAGCCCTTACCCCGGGGGGCGAATGAACACTGAAGCTTTCTTT. Its protein is CASSPYPGGRMNTEAFF.

This clonotype was seen a handful of times. The chain carries TRBV12-3 or TRBV12-4 and TRBJ2-1, with 7 bases lining up with TRBD1. V gave up 10 bases and J gave up 6 bases; unmatched junction bases: 9. This CDR3 region has 13 residues. DNA of the CDR3: TGTGCCACCCATTACAGGGGACCCAATGAGCAGTTCTTC. Translation: CATHYRGPNEQFF.

This clonotype was detected only a few times. V is TRBV6-2 or TRBV6-3 and J is TRBJ2-2; no definite D call. The CDR3 contains 15 residues. Between the trimmed V and J ends, which lost 2 bases and 0 bases, there was a span of 7 bases. Germline V CDR1 and CDR2: MNHEY, SVGEGT. The CDR3 DNA reads TGTGCCAGCAGTTACGGGAACGCGAACACCGGGGAGCTGTTTTTT. Protein: CASSYGNANTGELFF.

The CDR3 DNA sequence: TGCGCCAGCAGCCACGTGTCGGGCGACTACATTCAGTACTTC. Translation: CASSHVSGDYIQYF. The chain is built from TRBV4-1 and TRBJ2-4; D is unresolved. Trimming shortened V by 3 bases and J by 8 bases, and 14 bases separated the two germline ends. This CDR3 contains 14 residues. Looked up from germline, CDR1 is MGHRA and CDR2 is YSYEKL.

This clonotype has more than one count but fewer than ten. The J gene is TRBJ2-2, the V gene TRBV11-1; D remains ambiguous. The V end lost 4 bases, the J end lost 5 bases, and 26 bases lay between the germline ends. Germline CDR1 reads SGHAT; CDR2 reads FQDESV (reference sequence). This CDR3 has 19 amino acids. The CDR3 region is CASSSTKIGSDVGTGELFF. DNA for the CDR3: TGTGCCAGCAGCTCCACGAAGATCGGTTCTGACGTGGGTACCGGGGAGCTGTTTTTT.

This clonotype was picked up a small number of times. The CDR3 region is CSAATGGSWTGELFF. Here the CDR3 DNA reads TGCAGTGCTGCAACAGGGGGCAGTTGGACCGGGGAGCTGTTTTTT. The rearrangement joins TRBV20-1 to TRBJ2-2, with 9 bases lining up with TRBD1. V shed 5 bases and J 5 bases; nucleotides not matched to a gene: 9. The V gene's germline CDR1 is DFQATT and CDR2 SNEGSKA (reference sequence). This CDR3 comprises 15 residues.

A few counts support this clonotype. The J gene is TRBJ2-1, the V gene TRBV12-5; 14 nucleotides agree with TRBD2. Germline V gene data show CDR1 as LGHNT and CDR2 as FRNRAP. The CDR3 runs to 20 residues. Germline trimming cut 7 bases from V and 1 base from J; bases unmatched to any gene: 15. In nucleotides, the CDR3 is TGTGCTAGTGCCCAGGTGGGGACTAGCGGGGGCGGTAGGTCCTACAATGAGCAGTTCTTC. It encodes CASAQVGTSGGGRSYNEQFF.

This clonotype turned up a few times. V usage is TRBV20-1 and J usage is TRBJ2-5, with 8 nucleotides matching TRBD1. The CDR3 has 14 amino acids. Trimming cost V 2 bases and J 3 bases; bases outside gene matches: 5. The germline V gene has CDR1 DFQATT and CDR2 SNEGSKA (reference sequence). The CDR3 region has the DNA TGCAGTGCTAGAACAGGGGGGCCCAAAGAGACCCAGTACTTC. This encodes CSARTGGPKETQYF.

The chain combines TRBV7-9 with TRBJ2-3; 10 positions match TRBD2. This CDR3 spans 17 amino acids. CDR1 and CDR2 (germline): SEHNR, FQNEAQ (reference sequence). V lost 5 bases, J lost 1 base, and 9 bases stayed unmatched. The CDR3 DNA reads as TGTGCCAGCAGCCCGATGCTAGCGGGGGTGGGCACAGATACGCAGTATTTT. This codes for CASSPMLAGVGTDTQYF.

Only a few counts were recorded for this clonotype. This rearrangement joins TRBV2 to TRBJ1-1, with TRBD1 as a possible D gene (6 bases). This CDR3 is 14 amino acids long. Per germline, CDR1 SNHLY and CDR2 FYNNEI. Trimming removed 8 bases from V and 5 bases from J, with 18 bases in between. The CDR3 region is CASRNSEGGTEAFF. The CDR3 bases are TGTGCCAGCCGCAATAGTGAAGGGGGGACTGAAGCTTTCTTT.

A few counts support this clonotype. The J gene is TRBJ1-4, the V gene TRBV4-2; D not resolved. V lost 0 bases, J lost 11 bases, and 19 bases lay in between. From germline, CDR1 is LGHNA and CDR2 YNFKEQ. The CDR3 runs 16 residues. CDR3 sequence: CASSQDRGTPSRKLFF. The CDR3 DNA follows: TGTGCCAGCAGCCAAGATCGGGGAACACCGAGTAGGAAACTGTTTTTT.

This clonotype was seen a few times. V usage is TRBV20-1 and J usage is TRBJ2-1; D may be TRBD1 (6 bases). Trimming took off 6 bases at V and 8 bases at J, with 17 bases between the two ends. From germline, CDR1 is DFQATT and CDR2 SNEGSKA (reference sequence). CDR3 length: 13 amino acids. This CDR3 reads CSAEVLQGDEQFF. As DNA, the CDR3 is TGCAGTGCCGAAGTACTACAGGGTGATGAGCAGTTCTTC.

The chain links TRBV5-1 to TRBJ2-1, with TRBD2 matching 11 bases. Germline CDR1 reads SGHRS; CDR2 reads YFSETQ. CDR3 length: 17 residues. V dropped 3 bases and J dropped 3; count of bases not matched to a gene: 8. CDR3: CASSSGLAVVFYNEQFF. CDR3 DNA sequence: TGCGCCAGCAGCTCGGGACTAGCGGTAGTGTTCTACAATGAGCAGTTCTTC. The complete variable domain, with remaining parts taken from reference TRBV5-1 and TRBJ2-1, reads KAGVTQTPRYLIKTRGQQVTLSCSPISGHRSVSWYQQTPGQGLQFLFEYFSETQRNKGNFPGRFSGRQFSNSRSEMNVSTLELGDSALYLCASSSGLAVVFYNEQFFGPGTRLTVL.

This chain links TRBV20-1 with TRBJ2-7, with a tentative D call TRBD1 (5 bases). With 3 bases removed from V and 5 bases from J, the gap between germline ends came to 11 bases. The length of the CDR3 is 12 residues. Germline values: CDR1 DFQATT, CDR2 SNEGSKA (reference sequence). CDR3 sequence reads: CSASDRVDEQYF. Written as DNA, the CDR3 is TGCAGTGCTAGTGACAGAGTTGACGAGCAGTACTTC.

The table lists this clonotype with many counts. This sequence joins TRBV12-3 or TRBV12-4 and TRBJ1-6; 8 nucleotides line up with TRBD1. The CDR3 consists of 14 residues. V lost 3 bases to trimming and J lost 13 bases; unmatched junction nucleotides: 8. The CDR3 region has the DNA TGTGCCAGCAGTTTGGGACAGGCCTCCCTGCCCCTCCACTTT. Its protein is CASSLGQASLPLHF.

This clonotype was observed at least ten times. The chain is built from TRBV19 and TRBJ2-7; 11 nucleotides agree with TRBD2. The trim removed 5 bases at V and 6 bases at J, leaving 9 bases unmatched. The CDR3 has 15 residues. From germline, CDR1 is LNHDA and CDR2 SQIVND (reference sequence). DNA for the CDR3: TGTGCCAGTAGTCCTAATCCCGGGACTAGCGGCGAGCAGTACTTC. Residues: CASSPNPGTSGEQYF.

V and J are TRBV20-1 and TRBJ2-7; 8 bases map to TRBD2. Looked up from germline, CDR1 is DFQATT and CDR2 is SNEGSKA (reference sequence). The CDR3 is 15 amino acids. V dropped 0 bases and J dropped 7; count of bases not matched to a gene: 11. The CDR3 here is CSARDSREGGWEQYF. As DNA, the CDR3 is TGCAGTGCTAGAGATTCCCGGGAGGGTGGTTGGGAGCAGTACTTC.

The chain uses TRBV11-1 and TRBJ2-7; D unclear. The germline gives CDR1 SGHAT, CDR2 FQDESV (reference sequence). The CDR3 totals 13 residues. V was trimmed by 5 bases and J by 6 bases, leaving 14 bases between them. CDR3 sequence reads: CASSPKARLEQYF. The CDR3 DNA reads TGTGCCAGCAGCCCCAAGGCTCGGCTCGAGCAGTACTTC.

This sequence joins TRBV7-8 and TRBJ1-4; D unresolved. The CDR3 is made up of 13 amino acids. V dropped 4 bases and J dropped 8 bases, with 11 bases sitting between them. Germline V gene lookup returns CDR1 SGHVS and CDR2 FQNEAQ. CDR3 bases: TGTGCCAGCAGCTCCTCCCTCCCAGAAAAACTGTTTTTT. As protein: CASSSSLPEKLFF.

The genes are TRBV5-5 and TRBJ2-3; D remains unclear. Germline loops: CDR1 SGHKS, CDR2 YYEKEE (reference sequence). The CDR3 runs 15 residues. V was pared by 3 bases and J by 1 base, with 12 bases between. The CDR3 DNA sequence: TGTGCCAGCAGCTCGCCGGGCGGAGGCACAGATACGCAGTATTTT. Its translation is CASSSPGGGTDTQYF.

This clonotype turned up a few times. The genes are TRBV20-1 and TRBJ1-5; 7 nucleotides agree with TRBD1. Germline CDR1 is DFQATT and CDR2 is SNEGSKA (reference sequence). This CDR3 contains 13 residues. V shed 6 bases, J shed 2 bases, and the junction held 4 bases outside the gene matches. CDR3 sequence: CSAATGGNQPQHF. The CDR3 DNA reads as TGCAGTGCGGCAACAGGGGGCAATCAGCCCCAGCATTTT.

The V gene is TRBV28, the J gene TRBJ2-7, with TRBD2 matching 7 bases. CDR3 length: 13 amino acids. J gave up 1 base and V 7 bases, and 4 bases lay outside the gene matches. Germline assignment: CDR1 MDHEN and CDR2 SYDVKM. CDR3 sequence reads: CASNPAGSYEQYF. As DNA, the CDR3 is TGTGCCAGCAACCCAGCGGGGTCCTACGAGCAGTACTTC.

The chain carries TRBV3-1 and TRBJ2-3; 7 bases fit TRBD2. Germline CDR1 reads LGHDT; CDR2 reads YNNKEL (reference sequence). V lost 2 bases and J lost 2; bases outside the gene matches: 10. The CDR3 consists of 17 residues. CDR3 nucleotides: TGTGCCAGCAGCCAATTATTCAAGCGGGGCCCCACAGATACGCAGTATTTT. It encodes CASSQLFKRGPTDTQYF.